The present T cell receptor delta chain was sequenced within a study of gamma-delta T cells after stem cell transplantation. This clone ranks as medium-sized. TCRdb redid the clone calls on the RT-PCR reads with CATT. Of 3,000 to 4,000 delta-chain clones in the sample, 15% to 20% were seen once. From germline, CDR1 is GEAIGNYY and CDR2 EKD. This CDR3 has 14 residues. V lost 0 bases and J lost 2, with 9 bases in between. The J gene is TRDJ1, the V gene TRDV2; D call uncertain. Material: gamma-delta T cells. This TCR was sampled from a human donor. It is not recorded whose cells these are; they may come from a transplant donor. The CDR3 loop is CACDTLSGTDKLIF. The CDR3 region has the DNA TGTGCCTGTGACACCCTATCGGGAACCGATAAACTCATCTTT.